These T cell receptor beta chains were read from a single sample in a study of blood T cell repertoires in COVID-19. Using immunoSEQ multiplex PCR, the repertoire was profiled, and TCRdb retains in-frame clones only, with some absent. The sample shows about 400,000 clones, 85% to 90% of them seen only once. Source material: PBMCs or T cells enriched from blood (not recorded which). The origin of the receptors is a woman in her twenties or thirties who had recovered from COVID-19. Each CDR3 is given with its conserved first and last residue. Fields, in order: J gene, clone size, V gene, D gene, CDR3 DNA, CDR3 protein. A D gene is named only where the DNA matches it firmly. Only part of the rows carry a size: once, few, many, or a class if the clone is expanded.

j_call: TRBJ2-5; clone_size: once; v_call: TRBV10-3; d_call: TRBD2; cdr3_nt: TGTGCCACCCAGGGACTAGCGGGAGGTGAGACGACCCAGTACTTC; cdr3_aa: CATQGLAGGETTQYF
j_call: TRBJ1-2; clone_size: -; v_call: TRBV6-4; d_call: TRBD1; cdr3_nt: TGTGCCAGCACCCGAGATAGACAGGGGAACTATGGCTACACCTTC; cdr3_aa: CASTRDRQGNYGYTF
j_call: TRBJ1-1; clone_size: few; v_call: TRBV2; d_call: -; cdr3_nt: TGTGCCAGCCCCGGGGGGGGCACTGAAGCTTTCTTT; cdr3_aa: CASPGGGTEAFF
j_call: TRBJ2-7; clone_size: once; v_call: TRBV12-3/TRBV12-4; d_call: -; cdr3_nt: TGTGCCAGCAGCCTCGGGAGCTACGAGCAGTACTTC; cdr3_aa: CASSLGSYEQYF
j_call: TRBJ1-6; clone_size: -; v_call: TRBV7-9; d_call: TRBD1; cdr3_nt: TGTGCCAGCACGAACCGGGACAGGGGCCCCCTCCACTTT; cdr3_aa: CASTNRDRGPLHF
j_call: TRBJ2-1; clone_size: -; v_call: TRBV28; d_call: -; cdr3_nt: TGTGCCAGCAGTTTAGCGGCCCCGCGCCACAATGAGCAGTTCTTC; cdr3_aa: CASSLAAPRHNEQFF
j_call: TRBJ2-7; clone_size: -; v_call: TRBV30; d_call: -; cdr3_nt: TGTGCCTGGAGTGCAAACTACGAGCAGTACTTC; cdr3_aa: CAWSANYEQYF
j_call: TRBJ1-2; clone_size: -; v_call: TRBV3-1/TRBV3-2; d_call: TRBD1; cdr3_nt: TGTGCCAGCAGCCAGGTTCCCCGGACAGGGAACTATGGCTACACCTTC; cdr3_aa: CASSQVPRTGNYGYTF
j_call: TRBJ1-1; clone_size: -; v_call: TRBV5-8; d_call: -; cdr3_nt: TGTGCCAGCAGTCCCGACAGTATGAACACTGAAGCTTTCTTT; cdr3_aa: CASSPDSMNTEAFF
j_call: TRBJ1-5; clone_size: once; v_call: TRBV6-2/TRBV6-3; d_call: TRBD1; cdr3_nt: TGTGCCAGCAGTTACCAGGGGGAGGATCAGCCCCAGCATTTT; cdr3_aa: CASSYQGEDQPQHF
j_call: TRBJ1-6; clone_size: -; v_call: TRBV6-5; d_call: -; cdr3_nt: TGTGCCAGCAGCCGAAGCGGGGGTAATTCACCCCTCCACTTT; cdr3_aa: CASSRSGGNSPLHF
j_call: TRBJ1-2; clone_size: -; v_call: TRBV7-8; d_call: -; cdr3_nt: TGTGCCAGCAGCTTAACCCGGGTCCGGGGATACTATGGCTACACCTTC; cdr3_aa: CASSLTRVRGYYGYTF
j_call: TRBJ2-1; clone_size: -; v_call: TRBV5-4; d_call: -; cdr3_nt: TGTGCCAGCAGCGCCGGGACTCCGGATGAGCAGTTCTTC; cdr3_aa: CASSAGTPDEQFF
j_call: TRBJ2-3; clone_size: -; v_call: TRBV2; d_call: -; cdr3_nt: TGTGCCAGCAGTGATCTCGGGGGGCAGACAGATACGCAGTATTTT; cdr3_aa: CASSDLGGQTDTQYF
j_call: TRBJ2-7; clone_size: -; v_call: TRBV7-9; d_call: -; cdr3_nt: TGTGCCAGCAGCTTAGCAGGGGGAACCTACGAGCAGTACTTC; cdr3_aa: CASSLAGGTYEQYF
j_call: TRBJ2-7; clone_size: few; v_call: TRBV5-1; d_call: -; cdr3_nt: TGCGCCAGCAGCCACAGGGACGGGCACCCTATCGAGCAGTACTTC; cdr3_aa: CASSHRDGHPIEQYF
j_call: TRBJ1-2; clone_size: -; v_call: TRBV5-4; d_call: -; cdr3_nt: TGTGCCAGCAGCCCGTGGGTCAGTTTTCAGGATGGCTACACCTTC; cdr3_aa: CASSPWVSFQDGYTF
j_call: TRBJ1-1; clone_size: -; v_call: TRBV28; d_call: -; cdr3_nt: TGTGCCAGCAGTTTCCTCGACAGGGAAGCTTTCTTT; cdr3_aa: CASSFLDREAFF
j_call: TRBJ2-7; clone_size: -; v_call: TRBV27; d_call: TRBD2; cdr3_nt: TGTGCCAGCAGTTTATCACGACTAGCGGGAGCAGGGAGGGAGCAGTACTTC; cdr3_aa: CASSLSRLAGAGREQYF
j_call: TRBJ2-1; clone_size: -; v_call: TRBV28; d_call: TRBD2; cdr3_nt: TGTGCCAGCAGTTTAATTAAACTAGCGGCCTACAATGAGCAGTTCTTC; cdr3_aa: CASSLIKLAAYNEQFF
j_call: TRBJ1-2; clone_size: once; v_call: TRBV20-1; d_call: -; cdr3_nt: TGCAGTGCTAGACAGGCGTATGGCTACACCTTC; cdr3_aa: CSARQAYGYTF
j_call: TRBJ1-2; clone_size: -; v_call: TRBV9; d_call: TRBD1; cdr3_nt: TGTGCCAGCAGCCCGCGGACAGGGGGCGACTATGGCTACACCTTC; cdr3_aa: CASSPRTGGDYGYTF
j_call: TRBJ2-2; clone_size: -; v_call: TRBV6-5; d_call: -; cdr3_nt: TGTGCCAGCAGTACCCTTACGATAGCCGGGGAGCTGTTTTTT; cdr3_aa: CASSTLTIAGELFF
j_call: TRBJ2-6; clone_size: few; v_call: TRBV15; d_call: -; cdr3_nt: TGTGCCACCAGCAGAGTTCGGACATCTGGGGCCAACGTCCTGACTTTC; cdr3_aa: CATSRVRTSGANVLTF
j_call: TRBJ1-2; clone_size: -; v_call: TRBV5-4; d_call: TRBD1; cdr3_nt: TGTGCCAGCAGCGATCTACAGGGGGAAGGCTACACCTTC; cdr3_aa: CASSDLQGEGYTF
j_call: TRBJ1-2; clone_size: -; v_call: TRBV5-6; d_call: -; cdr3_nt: TGTGCCAGCAGCCGTAACACCCCCGGGTATGGCTACACCTTC; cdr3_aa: CASSRNTPGYGYTF
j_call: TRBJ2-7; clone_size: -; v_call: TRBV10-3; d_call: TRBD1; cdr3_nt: TGTGCCATCAGCCCGAGTGGGACAGGGGTCTACGAGCAGTACTTC; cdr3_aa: CAISPSGTGVYEQYF
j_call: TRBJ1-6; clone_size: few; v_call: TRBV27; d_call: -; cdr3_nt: TGTGCCAGCAGTTCGGGGGGGAGCTCCTATAATTCACCCCTCCACTTT; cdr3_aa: CASSSGGSSYNSPLHF
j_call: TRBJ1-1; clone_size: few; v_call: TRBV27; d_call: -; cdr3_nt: TGTGCCAGCAGTTTGACCGGGACTTTGAACACTGAAGCTTTCTTT; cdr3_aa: CASSLTGTLNTEAFF
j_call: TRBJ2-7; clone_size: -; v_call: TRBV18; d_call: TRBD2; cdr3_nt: TGTGCCAGCTCACCGACTAGCGACTCCTACGAGCAGTACTTC; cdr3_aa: CASSPTSDSYEQYF
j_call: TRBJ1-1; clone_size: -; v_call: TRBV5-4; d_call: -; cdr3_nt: TGTGCCAGCAGCCCCCCAGGGAACACTATCGTAGCTTTCTTT; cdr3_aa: CASSPPGNTIVAFF
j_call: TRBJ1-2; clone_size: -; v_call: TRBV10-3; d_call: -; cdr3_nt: TGTGCCATCAGTGGGGGCGCTACTAACTATGGCTACACCTTC; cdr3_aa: CAISGGATNYGYTF
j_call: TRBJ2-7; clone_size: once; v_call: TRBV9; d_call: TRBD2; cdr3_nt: TGTGCCAGCAGCGTAGCACCCCATGGGACTACCTACGAGCAGTACTTC; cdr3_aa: CASSVAPHGTTYEQYF